This entry lists 14 T cell receptor beta chains sequenced from one sample in a study of cytomegalovirus exposure and HLA in healthy donors. The PCR was carried out with 60 Vbeta primers and 13 Jbeta primers. TCRdb's copy holds only in-frame clones and misses some; the assay was immunoSEQ multiplex PCR. The sample comprises under 150,000 clones, roughly two thirds of which are singletons, and over 1.5% rests with the top ten. The material sequenced was PBMCs. These receptors were obtained from a man under 40 in good health and CMV-seropositive.

The chain combines TRBV7-3 with TRBJ1-2, with 9 bases that match TRBD1. Trimming took 4 bases from V and 7 from J; bases not matched to a gene: 19. The CDR3 is made up of 18 amino acids. Germline lookup yields CDR1 SGHTA and CDR2 FQGTGA. In DNA form, the CDR3 reads TGTGCCAGCAGCTCCAACCCTACGGGACAGGGATTGCGCAGTGGCTACACCTTC. This codes for CASSSNPTGQGLRSGYTF.

The V gene is TRBV5-1, the J gene TRBJ2-5; tentative D call: TRBD1 (5 bases). The CDR3 covers 16 residues. Trimming pared 4 bases from V and 2 bases from J, leaving 18 bases between. Germline V lookup: CDR1 SGHRS, CDR2 YFSETQ. CDR3 bases: TGCGCCAGCAGCCTCCGACAGAGGATCTTTCAAGAGACCCAGTACTTC. Residues: CASSLRQRIFQETQYF.

This chain connects TRBV5-6 to TRBJ2-1, with unresolved D. V lost 0 bases, J lost 4 bases, and 5 bases lay in between. Per germline, CDR1 SGHDT and CDR2 YYEEEE. This CDR3 comprises 13 residues. The CDR3 reads CASSLDTYNEQFF. CDR3 in DNA: TGTGCCAGCAGCTTGGACACGTACAATGAGCAGTTCTTC. Based on the CDR3 plus reference TRBV5-6 and TRBJ2-1, the full variable domain is DAGVTQSPTHLIKTRGQQVTLRCSPKSGHDTVSWYQQALGQGPQFIFQYYEEEERQRGNFPDRFSGHQFPNYSSELNVNALLLGDSALYLCASSLDTYNEQFFGPGTRLTVL.

V gene TRBV7-2 combines with J gene TRBJ2-3; 12 bases agree with TRBD2. V gave up 5 bases and J gave up 4 bases; unmatched junction bases: 7. CDR1 is SGHTA and CDR2 is FQGNSA in the germline V gene. This CDR3 has 16 residues. The CDR3 DNA follows: TGTGCCAGCAGCCCAAGGACTAGCGGGACCGCAGATACGCAGTATTTT. Translated, it gives CASSPRTSGTADTQYF.

This clone was picked up a small number of times. The chain couples TRBV4-1 to TRBJ2-1; 11 positions match TRBD2. The V and J ends lost 1 base and 15 bases, in that order; junction bases with no gene match: 11. The CDR3 covers 15 residues. Germline lookup yields CDR1 MGHRA and CDR2 YSYEKL. The CDR3 loop is CASSQVASGRIVRFF. The CDR3 nucleotides read TGCGCCAGCAGCCAAGTGGCTAGCGGGAGGATCGTAAGGTTCTTC.

The CDR3 protein is CASSLMAGNTGELFF. The CDR3 DNA sequence: TGTGCCAGCAGCTTAATGGCGGGAAACACCGGGGAGCTGTTTTTT. V and J are TRBV7-2 and TRBJ2-2; tentatively, D is TRBD2 (6 bases). The CDR3 spans 15 residues. Per germline, CDR1 SGHTA and CDR2 FQGNSA. Trimming pared 2 bases from V and 2 bases from J, leaving 9 bases between. The entire variable domain, with the rest obtained from reference TRBV7-2 and TRBJ2-2, is as follows: GAGVSQSPSNKVTEKGKDVELRCDPISGHTALYWYRQSLGQGLEFLIYFQGNSAPDKSGLPSDRFSAERTGGSVSTLTIQRTQQEDSAVYLCASSLMAGNTGELFFGEGSRLTVL.

The rearrangement joins TRBV11-3 to TRBJ2-1; 8 nucleotides align to TRBD2. Germline lookup yields CDR1 SGHNT and CDR2 YENEEA. The CDR3 covers 16 residues. The V and J ends lost 5 bases and 3 bases, in that order; junction bases with no gene match: 9. CDR3 bases: TGTGCCAGCAGCGCCGACGCGGGACTAGGCTACAATGAGCAGTTCTTC. This sequence encodes CASSADAGLGYNEQFF.

The chain carries TRBV4-2 and TRBJ1-2; perhaps TRBD1 as D (6 bases). The germline V gene encodes CDR1 LGHNA and CDR2 YNFKEQ. V lost 0 bases and J 10 bases, leaving 21 bases between the germline ends. The CDR3 length is 16 residues. The CDR3 DNA follows: TGTGCCAGCAGCCAAGAGCAGGGGCTGCAAGGTCTACCCTACACCTTC. Translation gives CASSQEQGLQGLPYTF.

The chain couples TRBV5-1 to TRBJ1-2, with 10 bases matching TRBD1. The germline CDR1 and CDR2 sequences are SGHRS and YFSETQ. The junction had 2 bases not matched to a gene; V was cut back by 2 bases and J by 1 base. This CDR3 comprises 15 residues. Written as DNA, the CDR3 is TGCGCCAGCAGCTTACGGACAGGGGGTAACTATGGCTACACCTTC. Translating gives CASSLRTGGNYGYTF. Based on the CDR3 plus reference TRBV5-1 and TRBJ1-2, the full variable domain is KAGVTQTPRYLIKTRGQQVTLSCSPISGHRSVSWYQQTPGQGLQFLFEYFSETQRNKGNFPGRFSGRQFSNSRSEMNVSTLELGDSALYLCASSLRTGGNYGYTFGSGTRLTVV.

The table lists this clone with a few counts. This rearrangement joins TRBV11-2 to TRBJ2-2; possible D gene TRBD2, 6 bases. Deletions cut 1 base from V and 6 bases from J, with 18 bases between. The CDR3 covers 17 residues. Germline assignment: CDR1 SGHAT and CDR2 FQNNGV. Written as DNA, the CDR3 is TGTGCCAGCAGCTTAGTTATCGGTCTAGCGAGGGCCGGGGAGCTGTTTTTT. This gives the protein CASSLVIGLARAGELFF.

The chain is built from TRBV19 and TRBJ2-3, with 13 bases aligning to TRBD2. Germline V CDR1 and CDR2: LNHDA, SQIVND (reference sequence). The trim removed 3 bases at V and 6 bases at J, leaving 15 bases unmatched. The CDR3 is made up of 19 amino acids. CDR3 in DNA: TGTGCCAGTAGTATGATCACTAGCGGGAGGGGTGACCCCACGGATACGCAGTATTTT. Its protein product is CASSMITSGRGDPTDTQYF. The full variable domain, completed using reference TRBV19 and TRBJ2-3, is DGGITQSPKYLFRKEGQNVTLSCEQNLNHDAMYWYRQDPGQGLRLIYYSQIVNDFQKGDIAEGYSVSREKKESFPLTVTSAQKNPTAFYLCASSMITSGRGDPTDTQYFGPGTRLTVL.

This clone was seen only once. The chain couples TRBV10-3 to TRBJ2-7, with D perhaps TRBD2 (6 bases). V was clipped by 10 bases and J by 2 bases, with 12 bases between them. This CDR3 is 12 amino acids long. The germline gives CDR1 ENHRY, CDR2 SYGVKD. As DNA, the CDR3 is TGTGCCACCCAGGGACTTGCCTACGAGCAGTACTTC. It yields the protein CATQGLAYEQYF.

This chain links TRBV7-9 with TRBJ1-5; no firm D call. Germline V gene sequence: CDR1 SEHNR, CDR2 FQNEAQ (reference sequence). Trimming removed 3 bases at V and 0 bases at J, with 3 bases between. CDR3 length: 13 residues. CDR3 sequence reads: CASSFGSNQPQHF. For the CDR3, the DNA is TGTGCCAGCAGCTTCGGTAGCAATCAGCCCCAGCATTTT.

The V call is TRBV28, the J call TRBJ2-1; 8 positions match TRBD1. The germline V gene has CDR1 MDHEN and CDR2 SYDVKM. The CDR3 length is 15 residues. After removal of 2 bases from V and 9 bases from J, the junction contained 9 bases not matched to a gene. The CDR3 spells CASSLLLDRGTEQFF. The CDR3 DNA reads TGTGCCAGCAGTTTACTCCTAGACAGGGGCACTGAGCAGTTCTTC.